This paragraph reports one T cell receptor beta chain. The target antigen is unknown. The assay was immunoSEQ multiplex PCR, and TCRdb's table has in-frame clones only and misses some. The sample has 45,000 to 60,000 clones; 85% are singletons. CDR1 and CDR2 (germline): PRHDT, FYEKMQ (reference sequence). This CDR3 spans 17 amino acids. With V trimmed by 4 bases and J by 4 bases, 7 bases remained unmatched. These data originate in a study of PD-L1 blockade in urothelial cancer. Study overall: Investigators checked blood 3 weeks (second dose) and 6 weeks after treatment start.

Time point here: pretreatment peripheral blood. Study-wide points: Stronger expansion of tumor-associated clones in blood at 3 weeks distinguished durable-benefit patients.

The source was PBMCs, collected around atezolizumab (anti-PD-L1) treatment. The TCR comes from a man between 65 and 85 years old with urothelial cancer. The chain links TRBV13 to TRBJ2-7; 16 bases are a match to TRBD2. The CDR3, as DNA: TGTGCCAGCAGCTCAGGGACTAGCGGGAGGGCACAATACGAGCAGTACTTC. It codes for CASSSGTSGRAQYEQYF.